This T cell receptor (beta chain) came from a study of blood T cells in healthy people across ages. The overall study: Template switching captured about one barcoded beta molecule per two T cells. Broader study findings: Lack of knowledge of donor CMV status possibly confounded expanded clonotype changes.

Primers used in a second PCR of roughly 6 to 12 cycles were a sample-barcoded 5' primer and a J-beta primer mix. From the 5' RACE reads, TCRdb called clonotypes with MiXCR, one entry per CDR3 protein. The repertoire has around 700,000 distinct CDR3 sequences, around 25% of them found once; the top ten carry more than 8.5%. To note about this clonotype: As yet, its antigen is unknown. An end of the junction does not agree with germline; a read error may underlie this.

Germline-derived CDR1 and CDR2 are DFQATT and SNEGSKA (reference sequence). This CDR3 spans 12 amino acids. The same specimen was also included in a second study, on T cells of mothers and their children. As that report states: cDNA was made from all extracted RNA, roughly 1.4 ug per 15 ul.

The chain has TRBV20-1 and TRBJ2-1; D possibly corresponds to TRBD1 (6 bases). Sequencing was performed on blood. The clonotype comes from a boy aged 5-17 years in good health. The chain's CDR3 is CSARLQGNDQFF. The CDR3 nucleotides read TGCAGTGCTAGACTACAGGGAAATGACCAGTTCTTC.